The subject of this entry is one TCR beta chain. There are many counts of this clone. Its target antigen remains unknown. No qualities accompany the bases; no much larger clone lies one base away. From its cysteine to its phenylalanine, the CDR3 spans 15 amino acids. The entry retains the CDR3 DNA only, 45 bases that are in frame from base 1. The germline V gene provides CDR1 MNHEY and CDR2 SVGEGT. Germline trimming: 4 bases from V, 6 bases from J; junction bases outside gene matches: 1. Peripheral blood samples were provided by related bone marrow donors on the day of marrow donation. Mononuclear cells from peripheral blood and bone marrow were separated by Ficoll-Hypaque density centrifugation and then cryopreserved. Genomic DNA was used for TRB sequencing, which was performed with the immunoSEQ assay at survey resolution or with the hsTCRB kit. For the original study's pipeline: Initial read processing used immunoSEQ software, and repertoire analyses used the LymphoSeq R package. Clonality was computed as 1 minus normalized Shannon entropy, and a Gini coefficient was also calculated for each TRB dataset. To infer phenotypes in unsorted samples, TRB sequences from sorted subsets of the recipient or donor were mapped onto unsorted samples from the same recipient. In its TCRdb copy, this immuneACCESS table keeps in-frame sequences only and misses some clones. Where compared with another copy, unresolved V genes explain less than half of these, and the others have no known cause. V and J calls and clone size are as listed in that table; D and trimming were resolved from the DNA. Listed for this sample are around 35,000 clones, none observed only a single time. The ten largest clones take up 5.5% to 7% of the sample.

These data are taken from a study of T cells after posttransplantation cyclophosphamide (dated by TCRdb to 2016 to 2017). Describing the broader study: Using TRB sequencing, the study followed how the T cell repertoire reconstituted after myeloablative bone marrow transplantation in which posttransplantation cyclophosphamide served as GVHD prophylaxis. Samples from under 40 PTCy-treated patients, along with samples from roughly 15 of their related bone marrow donors, underwent antigen receptor sequencing. TRB sequencing was performed on blood from all 35 or so PTCy patients with 1-year posttransplant specimens. Up to 3 additional blood samples from 2 to 5.2 years after transplant were also TRB-sequenced in 3 patients, as was pretransplant blood from several patients. Because TRA and TRB clonality correlated tightly in about 10 samples, later TCR analyses were limited to TRB. Public TRB sequences were checked against a database of over 3,500 sequences associated with responses to pathogens, tumor antigens, self-antigens and alloantigens.

Broad study findings and their caveats: The TRB repertoires of T cells infiltrating skin or GI tract showed only limited overlap with the TRB repertoires of T cells in blood. Across 45 or so patients, recipient CMV seropositivity and CMV reactivation were highly associated with TRB clonality; PTCy diversity was similar to CNI/methotrexate controls. Donor-recipient similarity was low at 1-2 months but increased during the first year, and donor CD8+ memory clones often dominated later blood repertoires.

The clonotype comes from a man aged 25-45 years in good health and a related stem cell transplant donor. The chain is assembled from TRBV6-2 or TRBV6-3 and TRBJ1-6; 12 junctional bases match TRBD1. Sequenced material: PBMCs. The DNA is as follows: TGTGCCAGCAGTTGGGGACAGGGGGCTAATTCACCCCTCCACTTT. Translated, this gives CASSWGQGANSPLHF.